The 21 T cell receptor beta chains in this list originate from one sample, sequenced in a study of cytomegalovirus exposure and HLA in healthy donors. In the PCR, 60 Vbeta and 13 Jbeta primers were used. TCRdb's table, derived via immunoSEQ multiplex PCR, lists solely in-frame clones and lacks some. The table includes about 220,000 clones, over 80% detected once. Source material: PBMCs. The receptors were gathered from a boy younger than 10 in good health and CMV-seronegative.

This chain uses TRBV30 with TRBJ2-1, with D tentatively TRBD2 (5 bases). V shed 4 bases and J shed 5 bases, with 12 bases lying between them. CDR3 size: 13 residues. Per the germline V gene, CDR1 is GTSNPN and CDR2 is SVGIG (reference sequence). The CDR3 nucleotides read TGTGCCTGGAACCCCCGGCGGGACAATGAGCAGTTCTTC. Protein product: CAWNPRRDNEQFF.

The chain combines TRBV29-1 with TRBJ2-5; TRBD2 agrees at 8 bases. Germline V lookup: CDR1 SQVTM, CDR2 ANQGSEA. This CDR3 is 15 amino acids long. V lost 4 bases, J lost 5 bases, and 12 bases stayed unmatched. This chain's CDR3 is CSVVVGSGTGETQYF. CDR3 bases: TGCAGCGTTGTGGTGGGTAGCGGGACTGGGGAGACCCAGTACTTC.

The gene calls are TRBV9 and TRBJ2-3, with TRBD2 identical over 8 bases. In germline, CDR1 is SGDLS, CDR2 YYNGEE. Trimming cost V 6 bases and J 3 bases; bases outside gene matches: 3. This CDR3 has 13 amino acids. The CDR3 protein is CASNGGGTDTQYF. Written as DNA, the CDR3 is TGTGCCAGCAACGGGGGGGGTACAGATACGCAGTATTTT.

This rearrangement joins TRBV29-1 to TRBJ1-1; 8 positions match TRBD1. Trimming removed 3 bases from V and 1 base from J; junction bases left unmatched: 7. Looked up from germline, CDR1 is SQVTM and CDR2 is ANQGSEA. CDR3 length: 15 residues. CDR3 nucleotides: TGCAGCGTTGAGCAACAGGGGGTAGGGAACACTGAAGCTTTCTTT. Translating it yields CSVEQQGVGNTEAFF.

This clone was detected a few times. The chain recombines TRBV5-6 with TRBJ1-2, with D uncertain. The germline gives CDR1 SGHDT, CDR2 YYEEEE. This CDR3 comprises 14 residues. V was shortened by 4 bases and J by 0 bases, with 10 bases between the two germline ends. This CDR3 reads CASSPMGANYGYTF. As DNA, the CDR3 is TGTGCCAGCAGCCCGATGGGAGCTAACTATGGCTACACCTTC. The full variable domain, its missing parts supplied by reference TRBV5-6 and TRBJ1-2, is DAGVTQSPTHLIKTRGQQVTLRCSPKSGHDTVSWYQQALGQGPQFIFQYYEEEERQRGNFPDRFSGHQFPNYSSELNVNALLLGDSALYLCASSPMGANYGYTFGSGTRLTVV.

The chain carries TRBV7-9 and TRBJ2-2; D might be TRBD2 (6 bases). Germline-derived CDR1 and CDR2 are SEHNR and FQNEAQ (reference sequence). CDR3 length: 19 amino acids. Trimming removed 8 bases at V and 0 bases at J, with 25 bases between. The CDR3 spells CASPKPGSSGLSNTGELFF. In DNA form, the CDR3 reads TGTGCCAGCCCTAAGCCAGGAAGTAGCGGACTCTCGAACACCGGGGAGCTGTTTTTT.

There are a few counts of this clone. The gene calls are TRBV4-1 and TRBJ2-7, with D possibly being TRBD2 (6 bases). The CDR3 runs to 14 residues. Germline CDR1 and CDR2: MGHRA and YSYEKL. The ends were cut back, 0 bases at V and 5 bases at J, with 11 bases in the middle. CDR3: CASSQDPSANEQYF. Written as DNA, the CDR3 is TGCGCCAGCAGCCAAGATCCTAGCGCCAACGAGCAGTACTTC.

The V call is TRBV11-3, the J call TRBJ2-1; 7 bases fit TRBD1. In germline, CDR1 is SGHNT, CDR2 YENEEA. Trimming took 6 bases from V and 9 from J; bases not matched to a gene: 5. The CDR3 has 12 residues. The CDR3 spells CASRSPGGEQFF. In DNA, the CDR3 is TGTGCCAGCAGATCCCCAGGGGGTGAGCAGTTCTTC.

The chain links TRBV5-4 to TRBJ2-7, with TRBD1 identical over 8 bases. The V gene end was trimmed by 6 bases and the J gene end by 7 bases; junction bases not matched to a gene: 12. CDR3 length: 14 residues. Germline V lookup: CDR1 SGHNT, CDR2 YYREEE (reference sequence). CDR3 DNA sequence: TGTGCCAGCAACTTCGACAGGGGTCCCTCGGAGCAGTACTTC. Protein sequence: CASNFDRGPSEQYF.

V gene TRBV19 combines with J gene TRBJ2-1; possibly TRBD2 for D (6 bases). The germline V gene has CDR1 LNHDA and CDR2 SQIVND (reference sequence). CDR3 length equals 17 residues. The ends were cut back, 0 bases at V and 1 base at J, with 13 bases in the middle. The CDR3 is CASSIDSGRLSYNEQFF. CDR3 DNA sequence: TGTGCCAGTAGTATAGATTCGGGGAGGTTATCCTACAATGAGCAGTTCTTC.

The CDR3 DNA follows: TGCGCCAGCAGCTTGGACACGAACACTGAAGCTTTCTTT. This encodes CASSLDTNTEAFF. This sequence joins TRBV5-1 and TRBJ1-1; D unclear. V was trimmed by 0 bases and J by 1 base, leaving 4 bases between them. The CDR3 extends over 13 amino acids. Germline lookup yields CDR1 SGHRS and CDR2 YFSETQ.

This chain links TRBV9 with TRBJ2-1; D is ambiguous. This CDR3 region has 12 residues. The V gene's germline CDR1 is SGDLS and CDR2 YYNGEE. Trimming stripped 2 bases from V and 7 bases from J, with 7 bases between. The CDR3 loop is CASSVNSNEQFF. The CDR3 nucleotides are TGTGCCAGCAGCGTTAACAGTAATGAGCAGTTCTTC.

A remark on this clone: Germline and junction disagree at one end, which may indicate a read error. The sample holds other DNA sequences that translate to the same CDR3. The V gene is TRBV30, the J gene TRBJ1-2; TRBD1 agrees at 9 bases. There are 13 residues in the CDR3. The V gene's germline CDR1 is GTSNPN and CDR2 SVGIG (reference sequence). In DNA, the CDR3 is TGCGCCTGGAGTAGGGACAGGGACGATGGCTACACCTTC. Translation gives CAWSRDRDDGYTF.

The CDR3 is CASSEDEGKGSYNEQFF. As DNA, the CDR3 is TGTGCCAGCAGTGAGGACGAGGGTAAGGGCTCCTACAATGAGCAGTTCTTC. The V call is TRBV2, the J call TRBJ2-1; a weak D match, TRBD2 (5 bases). CDR3 length equals 17 residues. V lost 3 bases, J lost 0 bases, and 15 bases lay in between. CDR1 and CDR2 (germline): SNHLY, FYNNEI.

As to this clone: An end of the junction does not agree with germline; a read error may underlie this. The CDR3 sequence: CAWDSGTRISSEQYF. DNA for the CDR3: TGTGCCTGGGACTCCGGGACAAGGATTTCCTCCGAGCAGTACTTC. The chain recombines TRBV30 with TRBJ2-7, with D possibly TRBD1 on 6 matching bases. This CDR3 comprises 15 residues. CDR1 is GTSNPN and CDR2 is SVGIG in the germline V gene (reference sequence).

This clone was seen more than once but under ten times. This chain links TRBV5-4 with TRBJ1-2, with D possibly TRBD1 on 5 matching bases. This CDR3 has 11 amino acids. CDR1 and CDR2 from the germline V gene are SGHNT and YYREEE (reference sequence). Trimming pared 2 bases from V and 11 bases from J, leaving 10 bases between. The CDR3 sequence is CASSLGRAYTF. The DNA for the CDR3 is TGTGCCAGCAGCTTAGGCAGGGCGTACACCTTC.

This chain joins TRBV6-5 and TRBJ1-2; 7 bases are shared with TRBD1. From germline, CDR1 is MNHEY and CDR2 SVGAGI. This CDR3 comprises 16 residues. Trimming took 2 bases from V and 1 from J; bases not matched to a gene: 7. This CDR3 is CASSYMSGGVNYGYTF. Written as DNA, the CDR3 is TGTGCCAGCAGTTACATGTCAGGGGGTGTTAACTATGGCTACACCTTC.

The chain uses TRBV6-5 and TRBJ2-1; D unresolved. The germline gives CDR1 MNHEY, CDR2 SVGAGI. The CDR3 spans 13 residues. V lost 2 bases and J lost 5, with 7 bases in between. CDR3 DNA: TGTGCCAGCAGTTACGGTCAGGACAATGAGCAGTTCTTC. It yields the protein CASSYGQDNEQFF.

This clone occurred once. This chain links TRBV11-2 with TRBJ1-6, with 8 bases fitting TRBD1. The CDR3 is 17 residues long. After removal of 5 bases from V and 0 bases from J, the junction contained 6 bases not matched to a gene. The V gene's germline CDR1 is SGHAT and CDR2 FQNNGV. In DNA form, the CDR3 reads TGTGCCAGCAGCGGATGGGACAGGAGCTCCTATAATTCACCCCTCCACTTT. Translated, it gives CASSGWDRSSYNSPLHF.

The chain is built from TRBV9 and TRBJ1-1, with D perhaps matching TRBD1 (5 bases). V was pared by 3 bases and J by 5 bases, with 23 bases between. The V gene's germline CDR1 is SGDLS and CDR2 YYNGEE. The CDR3 is made up of 17 amino acids. CDR3 residues: CASSANYRDLGGTEAFF. The CDR3 DNA is TGTGCCAGCAGCGCGAACTACCGGGACCTGGGAGGGACTGAAGCTTTCTTT. The variable domain in full, with the rest retrieved from reference TRBV9 and TRBJ1-1, is DSGVTQTPKHLITATGQRVTLRCSPRSGDLSVYWYQQSLDQGLQFLIQYYNGEERAKGNILERFSAQQFPDLHSELNLSSLELGDSALYFCASSANYRDLGGTEAFFGQGTRLTVV.

CDR3 bases: TGCGCCAGCAGCCAGGGGCTGAACACCGGGGAGCTGTTTTTT. It translates to CASSQGLNTGELFF. V is TRBV5-1 and J is TRBJ2-2; tentative D call: TRBD1 (6 bases). V was clipped by 4 bases and J by 1 base, with 8 bases between them. Germline V gives CDR1 SGHRS, CDR2 YFSETQ. This CDR3 is 14 amino acids long.